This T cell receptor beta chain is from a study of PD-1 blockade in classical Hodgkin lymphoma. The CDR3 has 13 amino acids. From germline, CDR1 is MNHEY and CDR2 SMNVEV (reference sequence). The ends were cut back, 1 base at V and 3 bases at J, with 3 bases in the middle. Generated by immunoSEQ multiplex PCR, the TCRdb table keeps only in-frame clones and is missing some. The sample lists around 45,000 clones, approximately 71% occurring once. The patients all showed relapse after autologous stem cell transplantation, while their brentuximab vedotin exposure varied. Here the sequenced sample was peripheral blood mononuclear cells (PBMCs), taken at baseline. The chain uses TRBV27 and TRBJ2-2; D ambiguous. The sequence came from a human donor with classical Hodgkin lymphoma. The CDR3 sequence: CASSLWYTGELFF. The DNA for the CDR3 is TGTGCCAGCAGTTTATGGTACACCGGGGAGCTGTTTTTT.